These 11 T cell receptor beta chains share one sample of origin, sequenced in a study of blood T cells in healthy people across ages. The second PCR ran about 6 to 11 cycles with a sample-barcoded 5' primer and J-beta primers. TCRdb re-derived calls from the 5' RACE reads in MiXCR, one entry per CDR3 protein. The data hold about 640,000 distinct CDR3 sequences, with approximately 59% observed a single time. The sample consisted of blood. Receptors were obtained from a man in his sixties in good health.

This clonotype was observed many times. The rearrangement joins TRBV12-3 or TRBV12-4 to TRBJ2-5; 9 positions agree with TRBD1. V shed 6 bases and J 6 bases; nucleotides not matched to a gene: 5. This CDR3 has 13 amino acids. The CDR3 protein is CASSGQGRKTQYF. In DNA, the CDR3 is TGTGCCAGCAGCGGACAGGGGAGAAAGACCCAGTACTTC.

V and J are TRBV12-3 or TRBV12-4 and TRBJ1-2; 7 bases line up with TRBD1. This CDR3 contains 15 residues. V trimming: 5 bases; J trimming: 2 bases; junction bases outside the gene matches: 8. CDR3 region: CASSLAGGGNYGYTF. The DNA of the CDR3 is TGTGCCAGCAGTCTGGCGGGAGGGGGCAACTATGGCTACACCTTC.

The gene calls are TRBV3-1 and TRBJ2-3; D possibly matches TRBD1 or TRBD2 (5 bases each). CDR3 length equals 13 residues. V was shortened by 5 bases and J by 3 bases, with 9 bases between the two germline ends. CDR1 is LGHDT and CDR2 is YNNKEL in the germline V gene (reference sequence). CDR3 residues: CASSKGPTDTQYF. CDR3 DNA sequence: TGTGCCAGCAGCAAGGGACCAACAGATACGCAGTATTTT.

The chain uses TRBV7-9 and TRBJ1-5; D not resolved. This CDR3 contains 14 residues. Germline V gene sequence: CDR1 SEHNR, CDR2 FQNEAQ (reference sequence). V dropped 4 bases and J dropped 5 bases, with 12 bases sitting between them. CDR3 bases: TGTGCCAGCAGCTCAGGACTGGATTATCAGCCCCAGCATTTT. Amino acids: CASSSGLDYQPQHF.

Turning to this clonotype: It is unclear where the CDR3 begins or ends on the DNA, so no DNA is shown, and the CDR3 is as TCRdb lists it. The chain employs TRBV21-1 and TRBJ2-6; the table gives TRBD1 as D, unverified against the DNA. TRBV21-1 is assigned pseudogene status. Both ends counted, the CDR3 spans 17 residues. The CDR3 here is CASSKVGSGSGANVLTF.

The chain uses TRBV27 and TRBJ1-1, with unresolved D. This CDR3 comprises 15 residues. The germline V and J ends were trimmed by 6 bases and 1 base, with 15 bases remaining between them. The germline CDR1 and CDR2 sequences are MNHEY and SMNVEV (reference sequence). The CDR3 DNA reads as TGTGCCAGCAGCACCGGTGGGTCGGGGAACACTGAAGCTTTCTTT. As protein: CASSTGGSGNTEAFF.

J is TRBJ1-2 and V is TRBV7-2; 10 nucleotides agree with TRBD1. The CDR3 contains 16 residues. Trimming at V came to 1 base and at J to 5 bases, leaving 7 bases not matched to a gene. From germline, CDR1 is SGHTA and CDR2 FQGNSA. CDR3 sequence (DNA): TGTGCCAGCAGCTTAGGAGGGACAGGGGTTGGGTATGGCTACACCTTC. This gives the protein CASSLGGTGVGYGYTF.

The chain is built from TRBV27 and TRBJ2-1, with 9 bases fitting TRBD2. Germline V CDR1 and CDR2: MNHEY, SMNVEV (reference sequence). This CDR3 has 13 residues. Germline trimming cut 5 bases from V and 9 bases from J; bases unmatched to any gene: 5. The CDR3 protein is CASSSGGPGEQFF. DNA of the CDR3: TGTGCCAGCAGTAGCGGGGGGCCGGGTGAGCAGTTCTTC.

The chain carries TRBV12-3 or TRBV12-4 and TRBJ1-4; no reliable D call. The CDR3 covers 15 residues. The V end lost 6 bases, the J end lost 1 base, and 12 bases lay between the germline ends. The CDR3: CASSAPLGTNEKLFF. Here the CDR3 DNA reads TGTGCCAGCAGCGCCCCTCTGGGAACTAATGAAAAACTGTTTTTT.

The gene calls are TRBV20-1 and TRBJ2-7; the match to TRBD2 covers 12 bases. CDR1 is DFQATT, CDR2 SNEGSKA, per germline (reference sequence). The CDR3 is made up of 15 amino acids. V lost 6 bases, J lost 0 bases, and 6 bases stayed unmatched. CDR3 sequence: CSAVGTSGSSYEQYF. As DNA, the CDR3 is TGCAGTGCAGTAGGGACTAGCGGGTCCTCCTACGAGCAGTACTTC.

This clonotype appeared a few times. The chain joins TRBV7-9 to TRBJ2-7; possibly TRBD2 for D (7 bases). Germline CDR1 reads SEHNR; CDR2 reads FQNEAQ (reference sequence). This CDR3 comprises 18 residues. V was cut by 4 bases and J by 0 bases, with 22 bases left in between. The chain's CDR3 is CASSSVHYGGQHSYEQYF. In DNA, the CDR3 is TGTGCCAGCAGCTCCGTTCACTACGGGGGGCAACACTCCTACGAGCAGTACTTC.